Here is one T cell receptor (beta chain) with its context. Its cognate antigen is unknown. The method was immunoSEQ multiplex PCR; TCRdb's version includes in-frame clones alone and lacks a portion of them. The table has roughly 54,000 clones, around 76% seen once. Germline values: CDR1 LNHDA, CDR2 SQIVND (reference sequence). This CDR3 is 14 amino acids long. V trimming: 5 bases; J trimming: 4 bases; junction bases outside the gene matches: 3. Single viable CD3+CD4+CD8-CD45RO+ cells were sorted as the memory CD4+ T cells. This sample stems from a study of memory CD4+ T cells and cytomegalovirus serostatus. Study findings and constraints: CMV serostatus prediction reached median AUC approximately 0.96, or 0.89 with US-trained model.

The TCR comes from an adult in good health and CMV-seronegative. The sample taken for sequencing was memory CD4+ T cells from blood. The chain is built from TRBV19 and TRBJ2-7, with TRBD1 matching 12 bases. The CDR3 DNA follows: TGTGCCAGTAGTGGGACAGGGGGCCAGTACGAGCAGTACTTC. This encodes CASSGTGGQYEQYF.